The 3 T cell receptor beta chains given below trace back to one sample, sequenced in a study of blood T cells in healthy people across ages. For the second PCR, which ran for roughly 6 to 11 cycles, a sample-barcoded 5' primer and a J-beta primer mix were used. TCRdb re-derived calls from the 5' RACE reads in MiXCR, one entry per CDR3 protein. Found here are roughly 1,500,000 distinct CDR3 sequences, about 35% of them singletons; the top ten hold about 11%. Sequenced sample: blood. Receptors were obtained from a woman in her thirties in good health.

This sequence joins TRBV4-1 and TRBJ2-5, with TRBD2 matching 7 bases. TRBJ2-7 explains the end of the DNA better; the J call may be wrong. Germline CDR1 is MGHRA and CDR2 is YSYEKL. The CDR3 runs to 15 residues. The DNA of the CDR3 is TGCGCCAGCAGCCCAGCGGGGACCATGGTTTACGAGCAGTACTTC. It yields the protein CASSPAGTMVYEQYF.

This clonotype occurred many times. The chain is built from TRBV29-1 and TRBJ2-3; D unresolved. The ends were cut back, 8 bases at V and 0 bases at J, with 9 bases in the middle. This CDR3 is built from 12 residues. From germline, CDR1 is SQVTM and CDR2 ANQGSEA. This CDR3 is CSLKPSTDTQYF. CDR3 coding DNA: TGCAGCCTCAAACCCAGCACAGATACGCAGTATTTT.

This clonotype was seen repeatedly, ten times or more. V is TRBV7-9 and J is TRBJ2-1; D is perhaps TRBD2 (6 bases). V shed 2 bases and J shed 4 bases, with 21 bases lying between them. The CDR3 contains 18 residues. Germline CDR1 and CDR2: SEHNR and FQNEAQ (reference sequence). The CDR3 protein is CASSLTPSGTFRYNEQFF. The CDR3 coding sequence is TGTGCCAGCAGCTTAACCCCCTCCGGGACTTTCAGGTACAATGAGCAGTTCTTC.